This TCR beta chain was sequenced in a study of stem cell transplantation in POMP-related autoinflammatory disease. Using immunoSEQ multiplex PCR, the repertoire was profiled, and TCRdb retains in-frame clones only, with some absent. The sample includes 9,000 to 10,000 clones, about 76% of them seen just once. PRAID featured immunodeficiency plus autoinflammation. This clone occurred once. Trimming shortened V by 0 bases and J by 4 bases, and 17 bases separated the two germline ends. The CDR3 contains 16 residues. Per germline, CDR1 SGHRS and CDR2 YFSETQ. V gene TRBV5-1 combines with J gene TRBJ2-7; D uncertain. The sample here was CD4+ T cells from PBMCs, taken after stem cell transplantation. The source is a human patient with POMP-related autoinflammation and immune dysregulation (PRAID). Some of the T cells may derive from the graft donor. The CDR3 DNA sequence: TGCGCCAGCAGCTTGGGACGTTGGGATCTCGAGTACGAGCAGTACTTC. Its protein product is CASSLGRWDLEYEQYF. Complete variable domain (other parts from reference TRBV5-1 and TRBJ2-7): KAGVTQTPRYLIKTRGQQVTLSCSPISGHRSVSWYQQTPGQGLQFLFEYFSETQRNKGNFPGRFSGRQFSNSRSEMNVSTLELGDSALYLCASSLGRWDLEYEQYFGPGTRLTVT.